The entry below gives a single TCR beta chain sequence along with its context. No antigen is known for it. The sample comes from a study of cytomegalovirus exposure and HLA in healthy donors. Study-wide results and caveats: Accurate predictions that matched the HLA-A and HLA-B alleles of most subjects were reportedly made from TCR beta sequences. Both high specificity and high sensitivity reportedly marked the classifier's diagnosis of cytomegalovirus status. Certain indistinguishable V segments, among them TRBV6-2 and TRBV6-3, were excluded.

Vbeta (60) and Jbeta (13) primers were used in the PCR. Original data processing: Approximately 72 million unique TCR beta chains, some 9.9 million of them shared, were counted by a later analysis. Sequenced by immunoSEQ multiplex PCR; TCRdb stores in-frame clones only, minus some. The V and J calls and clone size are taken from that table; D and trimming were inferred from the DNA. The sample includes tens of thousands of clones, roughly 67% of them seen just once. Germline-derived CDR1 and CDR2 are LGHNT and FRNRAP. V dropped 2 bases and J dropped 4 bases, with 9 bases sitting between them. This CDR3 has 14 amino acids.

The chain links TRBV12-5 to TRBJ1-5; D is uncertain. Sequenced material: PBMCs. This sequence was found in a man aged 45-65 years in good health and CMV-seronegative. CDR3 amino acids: CASGLMGRNQPQHF. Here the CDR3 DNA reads TGTGCTAGTGGTTTGATGGGGAGAAATCAGCCCCAGCATTTT.